The present entry profiles one T cell receptor (beta chain) with its context. What it binds is not known. The data are from a study of T-cell memory formation after mild COVID-19. Looking at the study overall: TCR clusters were mostly confined to one donor each.

TCR alpha and TCR beta cDNA libraries with sample barcodes and UMIs came from 5'RACE using constant-segment primers. Each CDR3 protein gets one entry after TCRdb re-called the 5' RACE reads with MiXCR. This table has almost 350,000 distinct CDR3 sequences, less than 25% appearing once. Findings of the study overall: Those CD4+ clones that contracted were mainly in CM and EM (CD8+ ones in EMRA).

This CDR3 comprises 14 residues. The trim removed 7 bases at V and 4 bases at J, leaving 9 bases unmatched. The chain recombines TRBV12-3 or TRBV12-4 with TRBJ1-2; 7 nucleotides match TRBD1. The specimen was PBMCs or a T cell subset sorted from them (not recorded which). The clonotype was recovered from a man younger than 30 who had mild COVID-19 (a few samples of this study predate the infection). Cell type and time point are not known. The CDR3 nucleotides read TGTGCCAGCAATCCGACAGGGTTGGGCTATGGCTACACCTTC. Amino acid sequence: CASNPTGLGYGYTF.